The present T cell receptor beta chain was sequenced within a study of blood T cell repertoires in COVID-19. Study-wide context: Both acute and convalescent COVID-19 samples were obtained from the United States, Italy and Spain. The cDNA or gDNA used as material had been derived from T cells, B-cell-depleted T cells, or PBMCs.

CDR1 and CDR2 (germline): ENHRY, SYGVKD. The CDR3 consists of 12 residues. The germline V and J ends were trimmed by 8 bases and 5 bases, with 12 bases remaining between them. Original processing methods: Using reference gene primer amplification, nucleated cell counts were estimated. The data were produced by immunoSEQ multiplex PCR, yet TCRdb's version contains in-frame clones alone and is incomplete. V and J calls and clone size are those listed in that table; D and trimming were worked out from the DNA. The data contain roughly 280,000 clones, approximately 83% of them singletons. The source material was peripheral blood. The TCR was taken from a woman between 65 and 79 years old with acute or convalescent COVID-19. V and J are TRBV10-3 and TRBJ2-5, with D tentatively TRBD2 (6 bases). DNA of the CDR3: TGTGCCATCGGTTACCGGGAGGAGACCCAGTACTTC. It encodes CAIGYREETQYF.